The 10 T cell receptor beta chains given below trace back to one sample, sequenced in a study of CD8 T cells in Susac syndrome. An input of about 0.5 to 1 ug of RNA was subjected to reverse transcription using random hexamers. TCRdb re-called the immunoSEQ multiplex PCR reads through MiXCR, storing one row per CDR3 protein. The data show hundreds of thousands of distinct CDR3 sequences, with 80% to 90% seen just once and about 0.11% held by the top ten. The specimen was CD8+ T cells from PBMCs. The receptors shown here come from a human donor with multiple sclerosis.

This clonotype was seen a single time. This sequence joins TRBV28 and TRBJ1-5; 9 bases match TRBD1. V was pared by 1 base and J by 4 bases, with 5 bases of the junction left unmatched. Germline CDR1 and CDR2: MDHEN and SYDVKM. The CDR3 consists of 16 residues. CDR3 sequence: CASSLLPGTGNQPQHF. For the CDR3, the DNA is TGTGCCAGCAGTTTATTACCCGGGACAGGGAATCAGCCCCAGCATTTT.

The chain uses TRBV19 and TRBJ1-5; maybe TRBD1 (6 bases). V shed 3 bases and J shed 7 bases, with 13 bases lying between them. Germline V gene lookup returns CDR1 LNHDA and CDR2 SQIVND (reference sequence). The CDR3 spans 14 residues. The CDR3 sequence is CASSMGRGRQPQHF. CDR3 sequence (DNA): TGTGCCAGTAGTATGGGCAGGGGACGACAGCCCCAGCATTTT. The complete variable domain, with remaining parts taken from reference TRBV19 and TRBJ1-5, reads DGGITQSPKYLFRKEGQNVTLSCEQNLNHDAMYWYRQDPGQGLRLIYYSQIVNDFQKGDIAEGYSVSREKKESFPLTVTSAQKNPTAFYLCASSMGRGRQPQHFGDGTRLSIL.

The sample holds one count of this clonotype. The V and J genes are TRBV13 and TRBJ2-5; D tentatively fits TRBD1 or TRBD2 (5 bases each). V was cut by 4 bases and J by 4 bases, with 25 bases left in between. CDR3 length: 18 amino acids. The germline V gene encodes CDR1 PRHDT and CDR2 FYEKMQ (reference sequence). CDR3: CASSSLRTGTPSRETQYF. CDR3 coding DNA: TGTGCCAGCAGCTCCCTGAGGACCGGGACGCCGTCCCGAGAGACCCAGTACTTC. Looking up the rest from reference TRBV13 and TRBJ2-5 gives the full variable domain: AAGVIQSPRHLIKEKRETATLKCYPIPRHDTVYWYQQGPGQDPQFLISFYEKMQSDKGSIPDRFSAQQFSDYHSELNMSSLELGDSALYFCASSSLRTGTPSRETQYFGPGTRLLVL.

Only one count was recorded for this clonotype. This chain joins TRBV24-1 and TRBJ1-5; D unresolved. Deletions cut 10 bases from V and 4 bases from J, with 7 bases between. The CDR3 has 11 residues. CDR1 and CDR2 (germline): KGHDR, SFDVKD. The CDR3 coding sequence is TGTGCCACGGCGATTAATCAGCCCCAGCATTTT. The encoded protein is CATAINQPQHF.

The rearrangement joins TRBV20-1 to TRBJ2-5, with 9 bases identical to TRBD2. Germline CDR1 reads DFQATT; CDR2 reads SNEGSKA (reference sequence). There are 16 residues in the CDR3. The V gene end was trimmed by 2 bases and the J gene end by 1 base; junction bases not matched to a gene: 8. The CDR3 protein is CSARPRLAETQETQYF. The CDR3 DNA sequence: TGCAGTGCTAGACCAAGACTAGCGGAAACCCAAGAGACCCAGTACTTC.

This chain connects TRBV20-1 to TRBJ2-7, with TRBD2 matching over 7 bases. The V segment lost 6 bases and the J segment 2 bases; nucleotides outside the gene matches: 16. The CDR3 consists of 16 residues. Germline V gives CDR1 DFQATT, CDR2 SNEGSKA (reference sequence). CDR3: CSALQGPLAETYEQYF. In nucleotides, the CDR3 is TGCAGTGCCCTCCAAGGCCCGCTAGCGGAAACCTACGAGCAGTACTTC.

This rearrangement joins TRBV2 to TRBJ2-1; 9 positions agree with TRBD2. Germline V CDR1 and CDR2: SNHLY, FYNNEI. This CDR3 is 15 amino acids long. Unmatched junction bases numbered 10, after V lost 10 bases and J lost 3 bases. The CDR3 here is CAIYFSGRSYNEQFF. CDR3 coding DNA: TGTGCCATCTACTTTAGCGGGAGAAGCTACAATGAGCAGTTCTTC.

This chain links TRBV28 with TRBJ2-1, with 7 bases aligning to TRBD2. The CDR3 consists of 15 residues. Germline V gene sequence: CDR1 MDHEN, CDR2 SYDVKM. V shed 7 bases, J shed 3 bases, and the junction held 9 bases outside the gene matches. The CDR3, as DNA: TGTGCCAGCATCAGAGTAGCGGGCGGCTACAATGAGCAGTTCTTC. Its protein product is CASIRVAGGYNEQFF.

This clonotype appeared once. The V call is TRBV12-3 or TRBV12-4, the J call TRBJ2-7; weak D call: TRBD1 (6 bases). With 5 bases removed from V and 6 bases from J, the gap between germline ends came to 14 bases. This CDR3 spans 13 amino acids. CDR3 bases: TGTGCCAGCAGTCCGGACAGATCCGGCGAGCAGTACTTC. This codes for CASSPDRSGEQYF.

The CDR3, as DNA: TGTGCCTGGATCGCGCCGTACACTGAAGCTTTCTTT. Translating it yields CAWIAPYTEAFF. The chain employs TRBV30 and TRBJ1-1, with D uncertain. V shed 4 bases and J shed 3 bases, with 9 bases lying between them. This CDR3 contains 12 residues. Germline values: CDR1 GTSNPN, CDR2 SVGIG (reference sequence).